This TCR beta chain was obtained from a study of blood T cells in healthy people across ages. General study results and limits: Because donor CMV status was unknown, expanded clonotype changes were possibly confounded.

Note on this clonotype: Its specificity is unknown.

Trimming cost V 1 base and J 0 bases, with 14 bases left between them. Per the germline V gene, CDR1 is SEHNR and CDR2 is FQNEAQ (reference sequence). The CDR3 is 17 amino acids. Next came a second PCR, run for 7 to 11 cycles, which used a sample-barcoded 5' primer along with a J-beta primer mix. Each sample provided no less than 2.5 million CDR3-containing paired-end reads. Each CDR3 protein is one row after TCRdb ran MiXCR on the 5' RACE reads. The sample consists of about 290,000 distinct CDR3 sequences, about 25% of them appearing once. All donors came from Russia, were Caucasian and healthy, and spanned ages about 6 to 95.

The clonotype comes from a woman aged 70-85 years in good health. Sequencing used blood. The chain has TRBV7-9 and TRBJ2-3, with D unresolved. CDR3 DNA sequence: TGTGCCAGCAGCTTAGATGTTCGTAAGGCTAGCACAGATACGCAGTATTTT. It translates to CASSLDVRKASTDTQYF.